This T cell receptor (beta chain) was sequenced in a study of T cells expressing NK-cell markers. For the study at large: Repertoire data for TCR beta were derived from sorted T cells (CD3+CD56+NKG2C+, CD3+CD56+NKG2C- and CD3+CD56-NKG2C+).

The CDR3 loop spans 15 amino acids. Germline V gene lookup returns CDR1 SGHVS and CDR2 FQNEAQ. TCRdb derives one entry per CDR3 protein from the 5' RACE reads, leaving out DNA. This sample's table has a few hundred thousand distinct CDR3 sequences. The material sequenced was blood T cells: a sorted CD56 or NKG2C T cell subset, CD4+ or CD8+ T cells, or bulk PBMC T cells (not recorded which). The receptor was isolated from a man aged 18 to 70 in good health. The chain joins TRBV7-8 to TRBJ2-7. This CDR3 reads CASSLAPSVSYEQYF.